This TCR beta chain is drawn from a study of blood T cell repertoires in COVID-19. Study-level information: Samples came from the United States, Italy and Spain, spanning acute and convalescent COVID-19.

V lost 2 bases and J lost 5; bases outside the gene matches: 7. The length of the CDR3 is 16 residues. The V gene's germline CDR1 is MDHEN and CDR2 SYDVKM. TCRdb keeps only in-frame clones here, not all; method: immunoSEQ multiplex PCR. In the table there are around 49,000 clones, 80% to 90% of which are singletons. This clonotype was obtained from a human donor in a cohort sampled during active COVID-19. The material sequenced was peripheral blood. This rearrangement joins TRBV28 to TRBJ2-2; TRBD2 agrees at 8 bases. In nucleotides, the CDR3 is TGTGCCAGCAGTTTACTGTTAGCGGGACCGACCGGGGAGCTGTTTTTT. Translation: CASSLLLAGPTGELFF.